These 8 T cell receptor beta chains originate from one sample sequenced in a study of post-analysis software for immune sequencing data. Study-wide results and limits: Patients showed TRBV5-6, TRBV5-1 and TRBV20-1 among five TRBV segments more frequent than in controls.

Presence of unique molecular identifiers characterized the TCR beta cDNA libraries. TCRdb re-called the PCR reads through MiXCR, storing one row per CDR3 protein. The repertoire holds 800,000 to 950,000 distinct CDR3 sequences, with about 50% as singletons. No antigen has been assigned to these receptors. Sample: blood. The origin of the receptors is a girl between 10 and 17 years old with multiple sclerosis.

The chain recombines TRBV20-1 with TRBJ1-2; D unclear. The V and J ends lost 3 bases and 3 bases respectively, with 23 bases between them. Germline values: CDR1 DFQATT, CDR2 SNEGSKA (reference sequence). The CDR3 covers 17 residues. The CDR3 DNA reads as TGCAGTGCTAGTTTCCTCGCACCCTACTTGAGGGACTATGGCTACACCTTC. Translated, it gives CSASFLAPYLRDYGYTF.

This clonotype has a handful of counts. This chain links TRBV5-1 with TRBJ2-5; D is uncertain. With 4 bases removed from V and 3 bases from J, the gap between germline ends came to 7 bases. Germline values: CDR1 SGHRS, CDR2 YFSETQ. The CDR3 is made up of 12 amino acids. CDR3 sequence reads: CASSRDEETQYF. Written as DNA, the CDR3 is TGCGCCAGCAGCCGAGATGAAGAGACCCAGTACTTC.

This clonotype showed up just a few times. The chain carries TRBV6-2 or TRBV6-3 and TRBJ2-4; D is unclear. Trimming stripped 4 bases from V and 7 bases from J, with 5 bases between. Germline V gene data show CDR1 as MNHEY and CDR2 as SVGEGT. CDR3 size: 11 residues. The chain's CDR3 is CASSFTNIQYF. The DNA for the CDR3 is TGTGCCAGCAGTTTCACCAACATTCAGTACTTC.

The chain combines TRBV12-3 or TRBV12-4 with TRBJ1-2; 12 nucleotides align to TRBD1. J gave up 4 bases and V 5 bases, and 14 bases lay outside the gene matches. This CDR3 spans 18 amino acids. CDR3 nucleotides: TGTGCCAGCAGTCCCCGCCGGGACAGGGGGCGCTTGGGCTATGGCTACACCTTC. This encodes CASSPRRDRGRLGYGYTF.

The CDR3 reads CSVSSFRDRGKGNVQYF. The CDR3 region has the DNA TGCAGCGTTTCGAGTTTCCGGGACAGGGGGAAAGGGAACGTCCAGTACTTC. The chain links TRBV29-1 to TRBJ2-5, with 11 nucleotides matching TRBD1. V shed 5 bases, J shed 10 bases, and the junction held 21 bases outside the gene matches. The CDR3 length is 17 residues. The germline gives CDR1 SQVTM, CDR2 ANQGSEA.

This clonotype occurred a few times. CDR3 region: CASSLAGSGRISRAQYF. The CDR3 nucleotides read TGTGCCAGCAGCTTAGCAGGTAGCGGGAGGATCAGCCGTGCGCAGTATTTT. The J gene is TRBJ2-3, the V gene TRBV7-8, with 10 bases identical to TRBD2. The CDR3 loop spans 17 amino acids. Germline V gives CDR1 SGHVS, CDR2 FQNEAQ. The junction had 13 bases not matched to a gene; V was cut back by 0 bases and J by 10 bases.

This clonotype was detected only a few times. The V and J genes are TRBV7-2 and TRBJ1-2; a possible D gene is TRBD1 (5 bases). Trimming took off 5 bases at V and 3 bases at J, with 16 bases between the two ends. In germline, CDR1 is SGHTA, CDR2 FQGNSA. The CDR3 totals 15 residues. CDR3 loop: CASSQWGRDDYGYTF. The CDR3 DNA reads as TGTGCCAGCAGCCAGTGGGGTAGGGACGACTATGGCTACACCTTC.

V gene TRBV20-1 combines with J gene TRBJ2-5, with no clear D. V lost 3 bases to trimming and J lost 7 bases, with 21 bases between them. Germline V lookup: CDR1 DFQATT, CDR2 SNEGSKA (reference sequence). CDR3 size: 15 residues. In DNA form, the CDR3 reads TGCAGTGCTAGCACGTCTCGAGAGTTCAAAGGGACCCAGTACTTC. The encoded protein is CSASTSREFKGTQYF.